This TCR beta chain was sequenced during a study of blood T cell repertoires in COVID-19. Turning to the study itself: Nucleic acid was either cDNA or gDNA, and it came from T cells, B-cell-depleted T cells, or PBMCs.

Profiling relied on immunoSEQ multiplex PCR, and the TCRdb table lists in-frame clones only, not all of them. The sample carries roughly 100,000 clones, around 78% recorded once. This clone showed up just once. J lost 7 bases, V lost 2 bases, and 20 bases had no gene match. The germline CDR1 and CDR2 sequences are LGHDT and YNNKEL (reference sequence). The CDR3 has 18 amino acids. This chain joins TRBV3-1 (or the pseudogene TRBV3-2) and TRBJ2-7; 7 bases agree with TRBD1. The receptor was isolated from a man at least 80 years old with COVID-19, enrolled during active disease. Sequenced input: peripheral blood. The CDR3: CASSQRRGSDRTLEEQYF. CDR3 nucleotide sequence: TGTGCCAGCAGCCAACGAAGGGGCTCGGACAGGACCCTTGAAGAGCAGTACTTC.